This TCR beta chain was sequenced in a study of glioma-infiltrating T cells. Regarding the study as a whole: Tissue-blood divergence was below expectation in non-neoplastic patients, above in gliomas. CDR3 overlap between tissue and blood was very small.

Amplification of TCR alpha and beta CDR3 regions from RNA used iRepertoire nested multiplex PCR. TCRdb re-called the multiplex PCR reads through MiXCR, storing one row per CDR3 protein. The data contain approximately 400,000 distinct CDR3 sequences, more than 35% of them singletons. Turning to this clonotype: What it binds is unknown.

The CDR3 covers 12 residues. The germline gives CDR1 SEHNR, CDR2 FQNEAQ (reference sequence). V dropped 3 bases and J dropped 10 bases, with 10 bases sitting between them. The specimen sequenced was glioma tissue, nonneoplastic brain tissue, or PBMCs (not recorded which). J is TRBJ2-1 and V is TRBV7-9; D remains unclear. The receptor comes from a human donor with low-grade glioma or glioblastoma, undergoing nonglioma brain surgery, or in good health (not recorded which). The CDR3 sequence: CASSFRWGEQFF. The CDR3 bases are TGTGCCAGCAGCTTCAGGTGGGGAGAGCAGTTCTTC.